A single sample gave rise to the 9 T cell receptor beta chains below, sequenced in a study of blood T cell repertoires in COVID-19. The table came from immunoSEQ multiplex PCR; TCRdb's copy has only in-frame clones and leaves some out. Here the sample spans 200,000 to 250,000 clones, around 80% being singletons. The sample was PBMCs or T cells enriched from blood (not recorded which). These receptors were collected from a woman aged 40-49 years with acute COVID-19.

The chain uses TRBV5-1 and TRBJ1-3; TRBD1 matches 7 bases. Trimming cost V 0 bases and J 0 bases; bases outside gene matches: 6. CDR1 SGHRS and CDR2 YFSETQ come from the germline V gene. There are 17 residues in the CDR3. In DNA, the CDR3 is TGCGCCAGCAGCTTGGCGGGACAGATGAGCTCTGGAAACACCATATATTTT. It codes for CASSLAGQMSSGNTIYF.

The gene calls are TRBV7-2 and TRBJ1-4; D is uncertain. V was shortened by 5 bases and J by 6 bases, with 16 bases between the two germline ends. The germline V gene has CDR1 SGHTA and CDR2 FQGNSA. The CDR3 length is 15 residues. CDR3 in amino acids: CASSETPFRDEKLFF. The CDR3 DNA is TGTGCCAGCAGCGAAACTCCTTTTCGGGATGAAAAACTGTTTTTT.

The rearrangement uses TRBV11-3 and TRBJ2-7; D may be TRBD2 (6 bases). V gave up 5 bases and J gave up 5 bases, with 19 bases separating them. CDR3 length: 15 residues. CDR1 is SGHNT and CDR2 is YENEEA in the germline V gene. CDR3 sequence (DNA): TGTGCCAGCAGCGCCTTCGGAGGGACGGAGAACGAGCAGTACTTC. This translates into CASSAFGGTENEQYF.

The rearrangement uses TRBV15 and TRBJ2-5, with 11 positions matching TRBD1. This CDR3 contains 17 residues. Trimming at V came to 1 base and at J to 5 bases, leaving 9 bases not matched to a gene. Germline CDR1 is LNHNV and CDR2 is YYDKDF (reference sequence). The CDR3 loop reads CATSRGRGQGAWETQYF. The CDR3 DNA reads TGTGCCACCAGCAGAGGGCGAGGACAGGGGGCATGGGAGACCCAGTACTTC.

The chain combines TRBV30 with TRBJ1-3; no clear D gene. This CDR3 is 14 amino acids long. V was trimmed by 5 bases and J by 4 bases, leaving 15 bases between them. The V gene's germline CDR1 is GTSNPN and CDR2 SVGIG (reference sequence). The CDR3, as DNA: TGTGCCTGGGGCGGGAGAGCTCTGGGAAACACCATATATTTT. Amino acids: CAWGGRALGNTIYF.

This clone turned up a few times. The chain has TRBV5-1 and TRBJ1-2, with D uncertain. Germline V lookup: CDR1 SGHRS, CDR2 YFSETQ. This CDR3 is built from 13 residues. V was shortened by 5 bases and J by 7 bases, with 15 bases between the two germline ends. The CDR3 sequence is CASRFGQEGGYTF. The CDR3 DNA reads TGCGCCAGCAGATTTGGTCAGGAGGGTGGCTACACCTTC.

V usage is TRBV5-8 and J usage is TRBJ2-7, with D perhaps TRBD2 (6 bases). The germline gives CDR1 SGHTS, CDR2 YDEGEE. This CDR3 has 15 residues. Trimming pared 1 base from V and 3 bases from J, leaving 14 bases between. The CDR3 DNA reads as TGTGCCAGCAGCTTGCGGCCTAGCGAGGGCTACGAGCAGTACTTC. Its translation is CASSLRPSEGYEQYF.

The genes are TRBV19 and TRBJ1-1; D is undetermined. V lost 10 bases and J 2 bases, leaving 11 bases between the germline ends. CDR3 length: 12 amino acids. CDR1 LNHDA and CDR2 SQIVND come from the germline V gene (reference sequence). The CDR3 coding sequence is TGTGCCACCAGACTCCGAAACACTGAAGCTTTCTTT. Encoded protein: CATRLRNTEAFF.

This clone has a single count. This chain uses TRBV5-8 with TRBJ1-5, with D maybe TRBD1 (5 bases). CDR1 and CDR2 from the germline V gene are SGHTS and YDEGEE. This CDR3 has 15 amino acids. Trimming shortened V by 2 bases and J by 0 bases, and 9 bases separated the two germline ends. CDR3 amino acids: CASSLRGHSNQPQHF. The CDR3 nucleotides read TGTGCCAGCAGCTTAAGGGGTCATAGCAATCAGCCCCAGCATTTT. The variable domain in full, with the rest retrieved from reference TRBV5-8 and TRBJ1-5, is EAGVTQSPTHLIKTRGQQATLRCSPISGHTSVYWYQQALGLGLQFLLWYDEGEERNRGNFPPRFSGRQFPNYSSELNVNALELEDSALYLCASSLRGHSNQPQHFGDGTRLSIL.